A single sample is the source of the 29 T cell receptor beta chains below, sequenced in a study of blood T cell repertoires in COVID-19. Sequencing used immunoSEQ multiplex PCR; TCRdb keeps in-frame clones, though not all of them. The sample comprises 250,000 to 300,000 clones, 70% to 90% of which are singletons, and around 13% rests with the top ten. Sequenced sample: peripheral blood. These receptors originate from a woman aged 70 to 79 with COVID-19, enrolled during active disease.

The chain recombines TRBV5-1 with TRBJ2-2, with D perhaps TRBD1 (5 bases). V was cut by 0 bases and J by 7 bases, with 16 bases left in between. The CDR3 consists of 16 residues. The germline V gene encodes CDR1 SGHRS and CDR2 YFSETQ. The CDR3 sequence is CASSLDGQGLGGELFF. The CDR3 nucleotides read TGCGCCAGCAGCTTGGATGGTCAGGGCTTGGGCGGGGAGCTGTTTTTT. The whole variable domain, filled in from reference TRBV5-1 and TRBJ2-2, reads KAGVTQTPRYLIKTRGQQVTLSCSPISGHRSVSWYQQTPGQGLQFLFEYFSETQRNKGNFPGRFSGRQFSNSRSEMNVSTLELGDSALYLCASSLDGQGLGGELFFGEGSRLTVL.

This clone has more than one count but fewer than ten. The chain carries TRBV28 and TRBJ2-7, with 8 nucleotides matching TRBD2. CDR3 length: 16 residues. The V and J ends lost 0 bases and 7 bases, in that order; junction bases with no gene match: 11. Germline V gives CDR1 MDHEN, CDR2 SYDVKM. CDR3 protein: CASSLWGSGDVREQYF. For the CDR3, the DNA is TGTGCCAGCAGTTTATGGGGTAGCGGGGACGTGCGGGAGCAGTACTTC.

The chain carries TRBV6-5 and TRBJ1-2; tentatively, D is TRBD1 (5 bases). The CDR3 is made up of 14 amino acids. The ends were cut back, 0 bases at V and 8 bases at J, with 13 bases in the middle. CDR1 MNHEY and CDR2 SVGAGI come from the germline V gene. The CDR3 DNA reads TGTGCCAGCAGTTACTCCCGCAGGGAGGGCGGCTACACCTTC. This codes for CASSYSRREGGYTF.

The chain's CDR3 is CASRRTGGSYEQYF. The DNA for the CDR3 is TGTGCCAGCCGCCGGACAGGGGGATCCTACGAGCAGTACTTC. The V call is TRBV5-8, the J call TRBJ2-7, with 10 bases fitting TRBD1. Germline CDR1 SGHTS, CDR2 YDEGEE. The CDR3 has 14 amino acids. After removal of 7 bases from V and 1 base from J, the junction contained 5 bases not matched to a gene.

The chain is built from TRBV29-1 and TRBJ1-2, with D unclear. The CDR3 has 12 residues. Looked up from germline, CDR1 is SQVTM and CDR2 is ANQGSEA. Trimming removed 3 bases at V and 8 bases at J, with 13 bases between. CDR3 in DNA: TGCAGCGTTGAGCGGGCGGGGTACGGCTACACCTTC. Its translation: CSVERAGYGYTF.

This chain connects TRBV19 to TRBJ1-5; the match to TRBD1 covers 11 bases. The CDR3 runs 15 residues. V was pared by 3 bases and J by 6 bases, with 4 bases of the junction left unmatched. Per the germline V gene, CDR1 is LNHDA and CDR2 is SQIVND (reference sequence). In DNA form, the CDR3 reads TGTGCCAGTAGTATGGGGACAGGGGGGCCTCAGCCCCAGCATTTT. It codes for CASSMGTGGPQPQHF. Using reference TRBV19 and TRBJ1-5 for the parts outside the CDR3, the full variable domain is DGGITQSPKYLFRKEGQNVTLSCEQNLNHDAMYWYRQDPGQGLRLIYYSQIVNDFQKGDIAEGYSVSREKKESFPLTVTSAQKNPTAFYLCASSMGTGGPQPQHFGDGTRLSIL.

This clone appeared a single time. The chain uses TRBV11-2 and TRBJ1-3; a weak D match, TRBD1 (6 bases). The CDR3 consists of 15 residues. Germline CDR1 and CDR2: SGHAT and FQNNGV. V shed 7 bases and J shed 1 base, with 14 bases lying between them. As DNA, the CDR3 is TGTGCCAGCACGCCAGGGGCTCTTTCTGGAAACACCATATATTTT. Protein product: CASTPGALSGNTIYF.

This clone appeared a single time. The V gene is TRBV30, the J gene TRBJ2-7; maybe TRBD1 (5 bases). V lost 5 bases and J lost 2, with 13 bases in between. This CDR3 is 13 amino acids long. Germline values: CDR1 GTSNPN, CDR2 SVGIG (reference sequence). Here the CDR3 reads CAWEKEQAYEQYF. As DNA, the CDR3 is TGTGCCTGGGAAAAGGAACAGGCCTACGAGCAGTACTTC.

The J gene is TRBJ1-3, the V gene TRBV9, with TRBD1 matching over 8 bases. From germline, CDR1 is SGDLS and CDR2 YYNGEE. The CDR3 length is 16 residues. V lost 1 base to trimming and J lost 3 bases; unmatched junction nucleotides: 6. CDR3 DNA: TGTGCCAGCAGCGTATCTCCAGGGGGCGGTGGAAACACCATATATTTT. The encoded protein is CASSVSPGGGGNTIYF.

The chain is built from TRBV2 and TRBJ2-1; 13 positions agree with TRBD2. After removal of 5 bases from V and 8 bases from J, the junction contained 18 bases not matched to a gene. The CDR3 runs to 19 residues. Germline CDR1 reads SNHLY; CDR2 reads FYNNEI. The CDR3 nucleotides read TGTGCCAGCAGTCTTACTCGTTCACGGACTAGCGGGGGAGGTGATGAGCAGTTCTTC. Protein: CASSLTRSRTSGGGDEQFF.

DNA of the CDR3: TGTGCCAGCAGTTTGAAAGGGGTTGGCTACACCTTC. This encodes CASSLKGVGYTF. The chain combines TRBV27 with TRBJ1-2; tentative D call: TRBD1 (5 bases). The V and J ends lost 3 bases and 7 bases respectively, with 9 bases between them. The length of the CDR3 is 12 residues. CDR1 and CDR2 from the germline V gene are MNHEY and SMNVEV (reference sequence).

This sequence joins TRBV24-1 and TRBJ1-2; 7 bases match TRBD1. Germline CDR1 reads KGHDR; CDR2 reads SFDVKD. This CDR3 is built from 13 residues. V dropped 4 bases and J dropped 8; count of bases not matched to a gene: 6. The CDR3: CATSDRTGTGYTF. Here the CDR3 DNA reads TGTGCCACCAGTGACCGGACAGGTACGGGCTACACCTTC.

This clone was recorded a few times. The chain links TRBV6-5 to TRBJ2-7; 9 bases are shared with TRBD1. The CDR3 runs to 15 residues. Germline loops: CDR1 MNHEY, CDR2 SVGAGI. Trimming took 6 bases from V and 1 from J; bases not matched to a gene: 7. CDR3: CASSLGTGSSYEQYF. The CDR3 DNA sequence: TGTGCCAGCAGCTTGGGGACAGGGAGTTCCTACGAGCAGTACTTC.

The V and J genes are TRBV15 and TRBJ2-1; D gene unclear. The CDR3 has 12 amino acids. The V and J ends lost 5 bases and 7 bases respectively, with 9 bases between them. CDR1 and CDR2 (germline): LNHNV, YYDKDF (reference sequence). CDR3 amino acids: CATSGLRNEQFF. In DNA, the CDR3 is TGTGCCACCAGCGGCCTCAGGAATGAGCAGTTCTTC.

V gene TRBV24-1 combines with J gene TRBJ2-1; TRBD1 matches at 10 bases. Germline V gene data show CDR1 as KGHDR and CDR2 as SFDVKD. Losses at the gene ends were 4 bases for V and 10 bases for J; bases not matched to a gene: 6. The CDR3 covers 14 residues. CDR3 sequence: CATSDPTGGAEQFF. The CDR3 nucleotides read TGTGCCACCAGTGACCCGACAGGGGGCGCGGAGCAGTTCTTC.

This rearrangement joins TRBV9 to TRBJ1-3; D unclear. V lost 0 bases, J lost 3 bases, and 7 bases lay in between. In germline, CDR1 is SGDLS, CDR2 YYNGEE. This CDR3 spans 14 amino acids. CDR3 in amino acids: CASSVVGGGNTIYF. For the CDR3, the DNA is TGTGCCAGCAGCGTAGTGGGAGGTGGAAACACCATATATTTT.

The V and J genes are TRBV27 and TRBJ1-5, with D maybe TRBD1 (6 bases). The CDR3 is 13 residues long. V lost 5 bases and J lost 7, with 12 bases in between. CDR1 and CDR2 from the germline V gene are MNHEY and SMNVEV (reference sequence). The CDR3 spells CASSIQGNQPQHF. The CDR3 region has the DNA TGTGCCAGCAGTATACAGGGAAACCAGCCCCAGCATTTT.

The chain recombines TRBV6-5 with TRBJ1-6; maybe TRBD1 (5 bases). Trimming removed 8 bases from V and 10 bases from J, with 15 bases in between. Germline V gene data show CDR1 as MNHEY and CDR2 as SVGAGI. This CDR3 region has 13 residues. The CDR3 reads CASSRGENSPLHF. The CDR3 coding sequence is TGTGCCAGCTCCCGGGGGGAGAACTCACCCCTCCACTTT.

The V gene is TRBV9, the J gene TRBJ2-7, with 7 nucleotides matching TRBD1. This CDR3 spans 16 amino acids. The germline CDR1 and CDR2 sequences are SGDLS and YYNGEE. The V segment lost 4 bases and the J segment 0 bases; nucleotides outside the gene matches: 10. The CDR3 here is CASSPKQGKGSYEQYF. CDR3 coding DNA: TGTGCCAGCAGCCCCAAACAGGGGAAGGGCTCCTACGAGCAGTACTTC.

This chain's CDR3 is CASSIVLERGGRYEQYF. The CDR3 nucleotides read TGTGCCAGTAGTATAGTATTGGAGCGGGGGGGCCGATACGAGCAGTACTTC. The chain uses TRBV19 and TRBJ2-7; the match to TRBD2 covers 10 bases. CDR3 length equals 17 residues. Looked up from germline, CDR1 is LNHDA and CDR2 is SQIVND (reference sequence). Trimming removed 1 base from V and 4 bases from J; junction bases left unmatched: 10.

The chain combines TRBV4-2 with TRBJ2-5; possibly TRBD2 for D (6 bases). The V end lost 1 base, the J end lost 0 bases, and 9 bases lay between the germline ends. The length of the CDR3 is 15 residues. Germline V CDR1 and CDR2: LGHNA, YNFKEQ. The CDR3 DNA reads as TGTGCCAGCAGCCAAGCGGAGGGATACCAAGAGACCCAGTACTTC. Its translation: CASSQAEGYQETQYF.

V gene TRBV5-6 combines with J gene TRBJ1-2; 7 bases are a match to TRBD1. In germline, CDR1 is SGHDT, CDR2 YYEEEE. There are 14 residues in the CDR3. The trim removed 2 bases at V and 4 bases at J, leaving 5 bases unmatched. The CDR3 nucleotides are TGTGCCAGCAGCTTAACCGGACAGGCCTATGGCTACACCTTC. It encodes CASSLTGQAYGYTF. Full variable domain (rest looked up from reference TRBV5-6 and TRBJ1-2): DAGVTQSPTHLIKTRGQQVTLRCSPKSGHDTVSWYQQALGQGPQFIFQYYEEEERQRGNFPDRFSGHQFPNYSSELNVNALLLGDSALYLCASSLTGQAYGYTFGSGTRLTVV.

In its sample, this clone was seen a few times. The CDR3 bases are TGTGCCAGCGGGCTACAGGGAATTGCCTACGAGCAGTACTTC. Translated, it gives CASGLQGIAYEQYF. The chain is built from TRBV7-9 and TRBJ2-7; D might be TRBD1 (6 bases). The CDR3 is 14 amino acids. Looked up from germline, CDR1 is SEHNR and CDR2 is FQNEAQ (reference sequence). V lost 8 bases, J lost 2 bases, and 16 bases lay in between.

This sequence joins TRBV6-5 and TRBJ2-7; 8 nucleotides align to TRBD1. V was clipped by 2 bases and J by 0 bases; unmatched bases: 6. The V gene's germline CDR1 is MNHEY and CDR2 SVGAGI. There are 16 residues in the CDR3. The CDR3 DNA reads as TGTGCCAGCAGTTACCTCACAGGGGGTGCCTCCTACGAGCAGTACTTC. The encoded protein is CASSYLTGGASYEQYF.

The chain employs TRBV7-2 and TRBJ2-7; D unresolved. Germline CDR1 reads SGHTA; CDR2 reads FQGNSA. Deletions cut 1 base from V and 3 bases from J, with 7 bases between. The CDR3 is made up of 13 amino acids. CDR3 nucleotide sequence: TGTGCCAGCAGCTTAGAACCGGGCTACGAGCAGTACTTC. It codes for CASSLEPGYEQYF.

The V gene is TRBV28, the J gene TRBJ2-7; weak D call: TRBD1 (5 bases). Germline V gives CDR1 MDHEN, CDR2 SYDVKM. Trimming stripped 5 bases from V and 1 base from J, with 9 bases between. The CDR3 is 13 residues long. This chain's CDR3 is CASSVRTSYEQYF. The DNA for the CDR3 is TGTGCCAGCAGTGTCCGGACATCCTACGAGCAGTACTTC. The full variable domain, in which reference TRBV28 and TRBJ2-7 provide the parts outside the CDR3, is DVKVTQSSRYLVKRTGEKVFLECVQDMDHENMFWYRQDPGLGLRLIYFSYDVKMKEKGDIPEGYSVSREKKERFSLILESASTNQTSMYLCASSVRTSYEQYFGPGTRLTVT.

This clone has more than one count but fewer than ten. The chain combines TRBV2 with TRBJ2-1; unclear D gene. Germline CDR1 and CDR2: SNHLY and FYNNEI. The CDR3 runs to 14 residues. V was clipped by 3 bases and J by 5 bases, with 11 bases between them. The CDR3 DNA follows: TGTGCCAGCAGTGACCAGAACCGAAACAATGAGCAGTTCTTC. It is translated as CASSDQNRNNEQFF.

The chain is built from TRBV3-1 (or the pseudogene TRBV3-2) and TRBJ2-3, with TRBD2 as a possible D gene (6 bases). This CDR3 comprises 13 residues. V lost 0 bases and J 6 bases, leaving 7 bases between the germline ends. Looked up from germline, CDR1 is LGHDT and CDR2 is YNNKEL (reference sequence). In DNA form, the CDR3 reads TGTGCCAGCAGCCAAGAACGGGGGGATACGCAGTATTTT. As protein: CASSQERGDTQYF.

This chain uses TRBV29-1 with TRBJ2-5; possible D gene TRBD1, 5 bases. This CDR3 contains 14 residues. Trimming took off 0 bases at V and 4 bases at J, with 12 bases between the two ends. Germline CDR1 is SQVTM and CDR2 is ANQGSEA. This chain's CDR3 is CSVEDLRQGETQYF. In nucleotides, the CDR3 is TGCAGCGTTGAAGATCTTAGGCAGGGAGAGACCCAGTACTTC.